This T cell receptor beta chain was obtained from a study of T cell repertoires in cytomegalovirus infection. CDR3 length: 14 residues. Germline loops: CDR1 GTSNPN, CDR2 SVGIG (reference sequence). Trimming cost V 4 bases and J 4 bases, with 16 bases left between them. This clonotype was detected a few times. TCRdb re-called the reads with MiXCR, one entry per CDR3 protein. This sample carries 500,000 to 600,000 distinct CDR3 sequences, 16% of them seen once, and the ten largest clones take more than 20%. The chain links TRBV30 to TRBJ1-1, with D perhaps TRBD1 (5 bases). The sequenced material came from CD8+ T cells from PBMCs. The TCR originated in a human donor in good health (CMV status not recorded). Some clones in this sample may be carry-over from other donors' samples. The DNA for the CDR3 is TGTGCCTGGAACCTAAGGGGCGCAGGCACTGAAGCTTTCTTT. Translation: CAWNLRGAGTEAFF.